This TCR beta chain was profiled in a study of T cells in localized non-small cell lung cancer. Trimming cost V 2 bases and J 2 bases; bases outside gene matches: 18. There are 21 residues in the CDR3. Per the germline V gene, CDR1 is MNHNS and CDR2 is SASEGT. Some clones are missing from TCRdb's copy, which holds only in-frame ones; the method was immunoSEQ multiplex PCR. Of around 17,000 clones listed, around 88% are singletons. General study results and limits: Paired adjacent lung recovered a median roughly 50 of the top 100 tumor clones. Uninvolved adjacent lung had higher T cell clonality than tumor and all other tissues.

A note on this clone: Antigen: not known.

The source material was peripheral blood, sampled before any cancer treatment. The rearrangement links TRBV6-1 to TRBJ2-3, with TRBD2 matching 11 bases. The sequence was obtained from a male donor aged 60 or older with stage II squamous cell lung carcinoma. The CDR3 loop reads CASSERGRGLAGGAVTDTQYF. The DNA for the CDR3 is TGTGCCAGCAGTGAACGGGGGAGGGGGCTAGCGGGAGGAGCTGTCACAGATACGCAGTATTTT.